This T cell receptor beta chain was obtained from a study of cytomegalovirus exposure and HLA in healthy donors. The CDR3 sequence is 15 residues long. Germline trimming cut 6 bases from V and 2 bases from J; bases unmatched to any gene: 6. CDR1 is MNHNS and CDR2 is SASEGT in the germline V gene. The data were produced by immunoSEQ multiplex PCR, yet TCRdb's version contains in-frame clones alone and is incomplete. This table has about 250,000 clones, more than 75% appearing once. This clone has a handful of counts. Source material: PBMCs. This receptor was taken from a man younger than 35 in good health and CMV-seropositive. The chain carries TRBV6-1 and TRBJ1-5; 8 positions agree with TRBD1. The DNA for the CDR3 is TGTGCCAGCAGCAGGACGACAGGGGGCAATCAGCCCCAGCATTTT. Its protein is CASSRTTGGNQPQHF.